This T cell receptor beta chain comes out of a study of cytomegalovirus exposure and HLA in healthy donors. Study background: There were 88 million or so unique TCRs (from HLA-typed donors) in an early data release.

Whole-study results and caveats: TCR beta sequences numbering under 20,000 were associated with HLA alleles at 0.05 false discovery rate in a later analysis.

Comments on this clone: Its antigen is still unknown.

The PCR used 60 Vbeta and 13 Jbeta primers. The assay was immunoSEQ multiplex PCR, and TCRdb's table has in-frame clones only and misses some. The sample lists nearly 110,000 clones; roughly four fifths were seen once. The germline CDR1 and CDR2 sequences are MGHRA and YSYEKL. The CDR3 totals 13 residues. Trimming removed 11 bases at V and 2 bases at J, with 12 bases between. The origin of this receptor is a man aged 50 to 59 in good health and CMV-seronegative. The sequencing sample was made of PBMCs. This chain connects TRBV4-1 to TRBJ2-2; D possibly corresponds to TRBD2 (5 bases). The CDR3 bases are TGCGCCTCGCGGGCAGCTAACACCGGGGAGCTGTTTTTT. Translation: CASRAANTGELFF.